The next 29 T cell receptor beta chains were all read from a single sample in a study of blood T cell repertoires in COVID-19 (dated by TCRdb to the early 2020s). The library was generated by the immunoSEQ multiplex PCR assay. In its TCRdb copy, this immuneACCESS table keeps in-frame sequences only and misses some clones. Where compared with another copy, unresolved V genes explain less than half of these, and the others have no known cause. This sample is represented by 130,000 to 150,000 clones; roughly 87% of them were singletons. About 1.6% of the sample lies in the top ten. Sequencing was performed on peripheral blood. The receptor source for this set is a human donor in a cohort sampled during active COVID-19.

The count of this clone is one. As DNA, the CDR3 is TGCGCCAGCAGCCTCATCATACAGACAGGGGACACTGAAGCTTTCTTT. Its translation is CASSLIIQTGDTEAFF. The chain employs TRBV5-1 and TRBJ1-1; 8 nucleotides agree with TRBD1. The CDR3 contains 16 residues. Germline assignment: CDR1 SGHRS and CDR2 YFSETQ. The V and J ends lost 4 bases and 3 bases, in that order; junction bases with no gene match: 11.

The J gene is TRBJ2-5, the V gene TRBV4-1, with unresolved D. The V and J ends lost 1 base and 5 bases respectively, with 20 bases between them. The germline gives CDR1 MGHRA, CDR2 YSYEKL. This CDR3 is 17 amino acids long. The CDR3 DNA sequence: TGCGCCAGCAGCCAAGTATTCGGAACTGGCGGTCGGGAGACCCAGTACTTC. It specifies CASSQVFGTGGRETQYF.

The chain couples TRBV7-2 to TRBJ2-7; the D gene is possibly TRBD1 (6 bases). There are 15 residues in the CDR3. The ends were cut back, 1 base at V and 2 bases at J, with 12 bases in the middle. Germline-derived CDR1 and CDR2 are SGHTA and FQGNSA. The CDR3 DNA is TGTGCCAGCAGCTTAGTACAGGGTCGAGCCTACGAGCAGTACTTC. Amino acid sequence: CASSLVQGRAYEQYF.

The rearrangement uses TRBV27 and TRBJ1-1, with a weak D call TRBD1 (5 bases). The germline gives CDR1 MNHEY, CDR2 SMNVEV (reference sequence). V was pared by 5 bases and J by 5 bases, with 15 bases between. The CDR3 is made up of 14 amino acids. The CDR3 spells CASSGARGGTEAFF. The CDR3, as DNA: TGTGCCAGCAGTGGGGCCCGGGGGGGGACTGAAGCTTTCTTT.

V is TRBV13 and J is TRBJ1-6; TRBD1 matches at 11 bases. This CDR3 is 16 amino acids long. Trimming at V came to 5 bases and at J to 8 bases, leaving 8 bases not matched to a gene. The germline CDR1 and CDR2 sequences are PRHDT and FYEKMQ (reference sequence). The CDR3 nucleotides read TGTGCCAGCAGCGCGCCCGGGACAGGGGGATATTCACCCCTCCACTTT. As protein: CASSAPGTGGYSPLHF.

A few counts support this clone. The chain carries TRBV6-6 and TRBJ1-5; D uncertain. Trimming removed 6 bases from V and 3 bases from J, with 15 bases in between. The CDR3 covers 15 residues. Germline V CDR1 and CDR2: MNHNY, SVGAGI (reference sequence). The CDR3, as DNA: TGTGCCAGCAGACACAGCCTAAAAATCAATCAGCCCCAGCATTTT. It codes for CASRHSLKINQPQHF.

The gene calls are TRBV7-2 and TRBJ1-1, with D perhaps TRBD1 (6 bases). The CDR3 is 14 amino acids. From germline, CDR1 is SGHTA and CDR2 FQGNSA. V lost 1 base and J lost 0, with 6 bases in between. The CDR3 reads CASSLDRVNTEAFF. The CDR3 DNA follows: TGTGCCAGCAGCTTAGACAGGGTGAACACTGAAGCTTTCTTT.

The CDR3 here is CASSLIPGGSNTGELFF. In DNA, the CDR3 is TGCGCCAGCAGCCTTATCCCCGGGGGGTCGAACACCGGGGAGCTGTTTTTT. The chain links TRBV5-1 to TRBJ2-2; 7 nucleotides agree with TRBD2. The germline V gene encodes CDR1 SGHRS and CDR2 YFSETQ. The junction had 9 bases not matched to a gene; V was cut back by 4 bases and J by 0 bases. This CDR3 comprises 17 residues. The whole variable domain, filled in from reference TRBV5-1 and TRBJ2-2, reads KAGVTQTPRYLIKTRGQQVTLSCSPISGHRSVSWYQQTPGQGLQFLFEYFSETQRNKGNFPGRFSGRQFSNSRSEMNVSTLELGDSALYLCASSLIPGGSNTGELFFGEGSRLTVL.

This clone has only a few counts. The genes are TRBV2 and TRBJ1-5; a possible D gene is TRBD1 (6 bases). The germline V gene has CDR1 SNHLY and CDR2 FYNNEI. The V end was cut by 7 bases, the J end by 0 bases, with 7 bases between. The CDR3 totals 13 residues. CDR3 amino acids: CASKGGSNQPQHF. CDR3 DNA: TGTGCCAGCAAAGGGGGTAGCAATCAGCCCCAGCATTTT.

The chain uses TRBV6-5 and TRBJ1-1, with D tentatively TRBD1 (6 bases). The CDR3 loop spans 14 amino acids. Trimming stripped 2 bases from V and 2 bases from J, with 9 bases between. Per the germline V gene, CDR1 is MNHEY and CDR2 is SVGAGI. Here the CDR3 reads CASSYRGANTEAFF. Here the CDR3 DNA reads TGTGCCAGCAGTTACCGGGGGGCAAACACTGAAGCTTTCTTT.

V usage is TRBV7-2 and J usage is TRBJ2-3; 10 bases are a match to TRBD1. The CDR3 is made up of 15 amino acids. The V segment lost 3 bases and the J segment 4 bases; nucleotides outside the gene matches: 4. Germline V gene data show CDR1 as SGHTA and CDR2 as FQGNSA. The CDR3 spells CASSLDRGMSDTQYF. CDR3 bases: TGTGCCAGCAGCTTGGACAGGGGGATGTCAGATACGCAGTATTTT.

V is TRBV4-1 and J is TRBJ2-5, with TRBD2 identical over 9 bases. Germline trimming cut 4 bases from V and 4 bases from J; bases unmatched to any gene: 10. CDR1 is MGHRA and CDR2 is YSYEKL in the germline V gene. The CDR3 length is 16 residues. Written as DNA, the CDR3 is TGCGCCAGCAGCCCACAGGGGAGCGGGGGGCCAGAGACCCAGTACTTC. This translates into CASSPQGSGGPETQYF.

This CDR3 is CASSRQGDSYEQYF. The CDR3 bases are TGTGCCAGCAGTAGACAGGGAGACTCCTACGAGCAGTACTTC. J is TRBJ2-7 and V is TRBV2; TRBD1 matches at 7 bases. The J segment lost 0 bases and the V segment lost 5 bases, leaving 4 bases of the junction unmatched. CDR1 is SNHLY, CDR2 FYNNEI, per germline. This CDR3 has 14 amino acids.

The V call is TRBV3-1 (or the pseudogene TRBV3-2), the J call TRBJ2-7; D is perhaps TRBD1 (5 bases). Germline V gives CDR1 LGHDT, CDR2 YNNKEL (reference sequence). V shed 1 base and J shed 1 base, with 8 bases lying between them. CDR3 length: 14 amino acids. CDR3 DNA sequence: TGTGCCAGCAGCCAAGGGGGCCCTTCCTACGAGCAGTACTTC. It encodes CASSQGGPSYEQYF.

Of note for this clone: The junction shows a germline mismatch at one end, possibly a read error. The chain recombines TRBV18 with TRBJ1-3; unclear D gene. The length of the CDR3 is 15 residues. Germline V gene lookup returns CDR1 KGHSH and CDR2 LQKENI. CDR3 residues: CASSSPQAGGNTIYF. DNA for the CDR3: TGTGCCAGCTCATCACCCCAGGCGGGAGGAAACACCATATATTTT.

The CDR3 reads CASSPPGGSGNEQFF. The CDR3 bases are TGTGCCAGCAGTCCCCCGGGGGGGAGCGGCAATGAGCAGTTCTTC. The V call is TRBV25-1, the J call TRBJ2-1, with 8 bases fitting TRBD2. V lost 5 bases to trimming and J lost 6 bases; unmatched junction nucleotides: 9. CDR1 and CDR2 (germline): MGHDK, SYGVNS. There are 15 residues in the CDR3.

This rearrangement joins TRBV7-3 to TRBJ2-3, with 7 nucleotides matching TRBD2. J gave up 3 bases and V 1 base, and 10 bases lay outside the gene matches. The CDR3 is made up of 17 amino acids. Germline V gene lookup returns CDR1 SGHTA and CDR2 FQGTGA. CDR3 loop: CASSLRGPSGPTDTQYF. The CDR3 DNA follows: TGTGCCAGCAGCTTAAGAGGGCCTAGCGGACCGACAGATACGCAGTATTTT.

The chain carries TRBV19 and TRBJ1-1; the match to TRBD1 covers 8 bases. Trimming cost V 3 bases and J 2 bases; bases outside gene matches: 8. The CDR3 has 16 residues. Per germline, CDR1 LNHDA and CDR2 SQIVND (reference sequence). This CDR3 is CASSILRTGSNTEAFF. The CDR3 coding sequence is TGTGCCAGTAGTATTTTGAGGACAGGGAGTAACACTGAAGCTTTCTTT.

The chain joins TRBV10-3 to TRBJ2-1; 8 nucleotides match TRBD2. Germline-derived CDR1 and CDR2 are ENHRY and SYGVKD. The CDR3 contains 14 residues. Trimming cost V 2 bases and J 6 bases; bases outside gene matches: 3. In DNA, the CDR3 is TGTGCCATCAGTGAGGGGCGGGGGGCCAATGAGCAGTTCTTC. Translated, it gives CAISEGRGANEQFF.

This rearrangement joins TRBV5-1 to TRBJ2-1; 11 nucleotides agree with TRBD2. J gave up 4 bases and V 0 bases, and 9 bases lay outside the gene matches. Germline assignment: CDR1 SGHRS and CDR2 YFSETQ. This CDR3 spans 18 amino acids. CDR3 loop: CASSLVAGGLLGYNEQFF. The DNA for the CDR3 is TGCGCCAGCAGCTTGGTAGCGGGGGGGCTTTTAGGATACAATGAGCAGTTCTTC. Looking up the rest from reference TRBV5-1 and TRBJ2-1 gives the full variable domain: KAGVTQTPRYLIKTRGQQVTLSCSPISGHRSVSWYQQTPGQGLQFLFEYFSETQRNKGNFPGRFSGRQFSNSRSEMNVSTLELGDSALYLCASSLVAGGLLGYNEQFFGPGTRLTVL.

This chain connects TRBV9 to TRBJ2-3; unclear D gene. CDR1 is SGDLS, CDR2 YYNGEE, per germline. Trimming pared 4 bases from V and 0 bases from J, leaving 12 bases between. The CDR3 length is 15 residues. The CDR3 loop reads CASSLGQTSTDTQYF. DNA of the CDR3: TGTGCCAGCAGCTTAGGGCAGACTAGCACAGATACGCAGTATTTT.

CDR3 sequence: CASSQAARLTDTQYF. The CDR3 DNA sequence: TGTGCCAGCAGCCAAGCGGCCAGGCTCACAGATACGCAGTATTTT. The chain uses TRBV4-2 and TRBJ2-3; D gene uncertain. The germline CDR1 and CDR2 sequences are LGHNA and YNFKEQ. The CDR3 runs to 15 residues. V lost 1 base and J lost 2, with 10 bases in between.

This clone was recorded many times. The rearrangement links TRBV4-2 to TRBJ2-6; possibly TRBD1 for D (5 bases). Trimming stripped 0 bases from V and 0 bases from J, with 9 bases between. CDR1 and CDR2 (germline): LGHNA, YNFKEQ. This CDR3 spans 17 amino acids. CDR3: CASSQDDRGSGANVLTF. CDR3 DNA: TGTGCCAGCAGCCAAGACGATAGGGGCTCTGGGGCCAACGTCCTGACTTTC.

The chain has TRBV7-9 and TRBJ1-1; weak D call: TRBD1 (5 bases). V was cut by 5 bases and J by 0 bases, with 25 bases left in between. Per the germline V gene, CDR1 is SEHNR and CDR2 is FQNEAQ (reference sequence). The CDR3 is 19 amino acids. The CDR3 sequence: CASSPFGRGQPRLNTEAFF. CDR3 in DNA: TGTGCCAGCAGCCCGTTTGGGAGGGGCCAGCCAAGATTGAACACTGAAGCTTTCTTT.

This clone has more than one count but fewer than ten. The CDR3 DNA follows: TGTGCCAGCAGTCCCTCGACAGGGGTGCAGTCCTACGAGCAGTACTTC. Translated, it gives CASSPSTGVQSYEQYF. The chain combines TRBV27 with TRBJ2-7; 8 positions agree with TRBD1. CDR3 length equals 16 residues. J was trimmed by 1 base and V by 5 bases; bases with no gene match: 10. The germline CDR1 and CDR2 sequences are MNHEY and SMNVEV (reference sequence).

The chain uses TRBV19 and TRBJ2-7; 11 nucleotides line up with TRBD1. V was clipped by 6 bases and J by 7 bases; unmatched bases: 8. CDR1 is LNHDA, CDR2 SQIVND, per germline (reference sequence). The CDR3 totals 14 residues. The CDR3 is CASSQQGTGGEQYF. For the CDR3, the DNA is TGTGCCAGTAGCCAGCAGGGGACAGGGGGTGAGCAGTACTTC.

The rearrangement links TRBV5-5 to TRBJ1-2; D possibly corresponds to TRBD1 (5 bases). With 2 bases removed from V and 8 bases from J, the gap between germline ends came to 10 bases. Germline loops: CDR1 SGHKS, CDR2 YYEKEE (reference sequence). The CDR3 length is 12 residues. CDR3 protein: CASSFQGPGYTF. CDR3 DNA sequence: TGTGCCAGCAGCTTCCAGGGTCCCGGCTACACCTTC. Using reference TRBV5-5 and TRBJ1-2 for the parts outside the CDR3, the full variable domain is DAGVTQSPTHLIKTRGQQVTLRCSPISGHKSVSWYQQVLGQGPQFIFQYYEKEERGRGNFPDRFSARQFPNYSSELNVNALLLGDSALYLCASSFQGPGYTFGSGTRLTVV.

The rearrangement joins TRBV25-1 to TRBJ2-7; 7 bases fit TRBD2. The J segment lost 7 bases and the V segment lost 10 bases, leaving 13 bases of the junction unmatched. The CDR3 contains 13 residues. Germline assignment: CDR1 MGHDK and CDR2 SYGVNS. The CDR3, as DNA: TGTGCCACCAGCGGGACTATCAAGGGGGAGCAGTACTTC. Translated: CATSGTIKGEQYF.

The chain has TRBV20-1 and TRBJ1-5, with 7 bases that match TRBD1. The CDR3 totals 13 residues. The V and J ends lost 5 bases and 6 bases, in that order; junction bases with no gene match: 7. The germline gives CDR1 DFQATT, CDR2 SNEGSKA (reference sequence). This CDR3 is CSAGDRVSQPQHF. The CDR3, as DNA: TGCAGTGCTGGTGACAGGGTAAGTCAGCCCCAGCATTTT.